This TCR beta chain is drawn from a study of early stage breast cancer tumors. For the study at large: Most invasive tumors, about 80% of the 16, were ER+/PR+/HER2-. General study results and limits: Bulk DNA sequencing of unsorted cells missed chain pairing and markers. Tumors had roughly 2.6-fold higher T cell density than normal breast. Blood repertoires resembled normal breast more than tumor.

For this clone: Its antigen is not known.

Libraries were prepared by immunoSEQ multiplex PCR; TCRdb keeps only in-frame clonotypes and omits some of them. Of fewer than 70,000 clones in the sample, 65% to 85% were seen once. Germline V gene lookup returns CDR1 SGHRS and CDR2 YFSETQ. The CDR3 length is 15 residues. The junction had 4 bases not matched to a gene; V was cut back by 3 bases and J by 4 bases. The receptor was isolated from a person aged 40 to 50 with breast cancer. Sequenced material: blood. This chain joins TRBV5-1 and TRBJ1-4, with 9 bases fitting TRBD1. The CDR3 DNA reads as TGCGCCAGCAGCTCGCCGGGACAGGGTAATGAAAAACTGTTTTTT. Translated: CASSSPGQGNEKLFF.